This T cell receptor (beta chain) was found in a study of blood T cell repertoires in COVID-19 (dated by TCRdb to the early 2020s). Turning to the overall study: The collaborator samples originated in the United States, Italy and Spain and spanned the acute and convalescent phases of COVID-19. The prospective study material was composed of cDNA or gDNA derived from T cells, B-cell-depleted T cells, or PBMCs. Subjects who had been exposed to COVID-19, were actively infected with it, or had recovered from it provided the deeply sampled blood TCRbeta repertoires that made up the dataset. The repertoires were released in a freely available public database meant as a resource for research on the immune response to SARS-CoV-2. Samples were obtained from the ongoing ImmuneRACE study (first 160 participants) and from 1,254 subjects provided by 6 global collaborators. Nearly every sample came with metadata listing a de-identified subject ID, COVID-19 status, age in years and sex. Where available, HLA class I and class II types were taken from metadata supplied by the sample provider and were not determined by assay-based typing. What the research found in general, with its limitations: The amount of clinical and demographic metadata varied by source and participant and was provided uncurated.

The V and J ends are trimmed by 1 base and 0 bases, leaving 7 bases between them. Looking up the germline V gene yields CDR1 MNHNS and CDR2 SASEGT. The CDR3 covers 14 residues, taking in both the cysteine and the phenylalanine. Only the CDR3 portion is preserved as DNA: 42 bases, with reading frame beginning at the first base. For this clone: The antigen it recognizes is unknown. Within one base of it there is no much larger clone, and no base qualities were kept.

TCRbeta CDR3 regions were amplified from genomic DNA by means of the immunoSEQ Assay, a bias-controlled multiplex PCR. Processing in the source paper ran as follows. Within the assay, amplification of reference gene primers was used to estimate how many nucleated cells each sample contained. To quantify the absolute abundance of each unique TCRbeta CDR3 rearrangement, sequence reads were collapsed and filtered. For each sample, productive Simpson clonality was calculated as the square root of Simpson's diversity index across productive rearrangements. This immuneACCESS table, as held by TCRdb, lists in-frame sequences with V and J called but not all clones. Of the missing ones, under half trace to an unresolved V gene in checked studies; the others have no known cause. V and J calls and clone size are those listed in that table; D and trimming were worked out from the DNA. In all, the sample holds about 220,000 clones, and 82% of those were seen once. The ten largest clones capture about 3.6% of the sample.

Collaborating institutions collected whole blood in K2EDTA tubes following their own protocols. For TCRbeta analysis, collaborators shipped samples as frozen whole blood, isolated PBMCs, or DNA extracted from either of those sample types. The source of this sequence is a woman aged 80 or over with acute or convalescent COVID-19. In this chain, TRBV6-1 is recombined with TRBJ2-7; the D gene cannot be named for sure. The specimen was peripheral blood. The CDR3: CASSEGHRSYEQYF. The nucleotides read TGTGCCAGCAGTGAAGGACATCGCTCCTACGAGCAGTACTTC.